This T cell receptor beta chain was retrieved from a study of cytomegalovirus exposure and HLA in healthy donors. Between the trimmed V and J ends, which lost 3 bases and 3 bases, there was a span of 11 bases. Germline V gene data show CDR1 as KGHSH and CDR2 as LQKENI. The CDR3 extends over 14 amino acids. It was with 60 Vbeta and 13 Jbeta primers that the PCR ran. Measured with immunoSEQ multiplex PCR; TCRdb has only the in-frame clones, and not every one. Altogether 200,000 to 250,000 clones are present, more than 70% being singletons, with the ten largest covering 1% to 1.5%. Sequencing was carried out using PBMCs. The chain couples TRBV18 to TRBJ1-1; D unclear. This TCR was recovered from a human donor in good health. CDR3 amino acids: CASSPSYADTEAFF. The CDR3 DNA is TGTGCCAGCTCACCGAGTTACGCCGACACTGAAGCTTTCTTT.